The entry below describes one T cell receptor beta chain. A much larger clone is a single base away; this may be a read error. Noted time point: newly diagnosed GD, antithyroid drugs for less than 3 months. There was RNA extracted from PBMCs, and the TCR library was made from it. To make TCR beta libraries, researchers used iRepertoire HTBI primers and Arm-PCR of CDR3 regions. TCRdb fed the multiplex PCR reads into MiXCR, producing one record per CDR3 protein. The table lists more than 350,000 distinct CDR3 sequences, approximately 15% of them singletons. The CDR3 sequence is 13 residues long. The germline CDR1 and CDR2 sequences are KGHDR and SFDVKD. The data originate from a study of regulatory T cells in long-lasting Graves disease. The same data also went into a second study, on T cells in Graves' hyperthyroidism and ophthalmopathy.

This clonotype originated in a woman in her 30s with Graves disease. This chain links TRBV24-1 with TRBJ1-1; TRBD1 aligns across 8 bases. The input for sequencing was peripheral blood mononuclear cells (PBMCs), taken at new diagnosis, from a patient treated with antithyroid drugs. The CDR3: CVTRQGKNTEAFF. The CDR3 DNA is TGTGTCACCAGACAGGGGAAGAACACTGAAGCTTTCTTT.